This T cell receptor beta chain originates from a study of T cells in Graves' hyperthyroidism and ophthalmopathy. Study information: At initial diagnosis, before any treatment had begun, peripheral blood was obtained.

Trimming cost V 0 bases and J 12 bases, with 12 bases left between them. This CDR3 is 14 amino acids long. Germline CDR1 is KGHSH and CDR2 is LQKENI. The TCR beta CDR3 regions underwent amplification using RNA transcripts as the source. The study used the HTBI primer set for a first-round RT-PCR of the TCR CDR3. TCRdb used MiXCR to reprocess the multiplex PCR reads, holding one entry per CDR3 protein. The data contain a few hundred thousand distinct CDR3 sequences, 15% to 17% of them seen just once; the ten biggest clones take up roughly 25%. Predating any ophthalmopathy symptoms, the blood sample was taken at first hyperthyroidism diagnosis. The authors took PBMCs from 9.5 to 10 ml fresh peripheral blood.

This receptor was obtained from a woman aged 18-35 years with Graves' hyperthyroidism that later progressed to Graves' ophthalmopathy. The chain combines TRBV18 with TRBJ1-6, with TRBD1 as a possible D gene (5 bases). Sequencing was performed on blood. CDR3 DNA sequence: TGTGCCAGCTCACCACCGTTGACAGAGGTACCCCTCCACTTT. Its translation: CASSPPLTEVPLHF.